The sequence of this TCR beta chain was determined in a study of beta chain features in type 1 diabetes. Overall study findings and caveats: Short templates might get an advantage during PCR, and this would be equal in patients and controls. Within each of all four CD4+ subsets, Type 1 diabetes patients had TCRB CDR3s that were moderately but significantly shorter.

This clone has only a few counts. Its antigen is as yet unknown. V lost 4 bases and J lost 5, with 11 bases in between. This CDR3 has 13 amino acids. Looked up from germline, CDR1 is LGHNA and CDR2 is YNFKEQ. Expressed TCRB transcripts were sequenced because the entire RNA isolate underwent reverse transcription. Method: immunoSEQ multiplex PCR; TCRdb's copy keeps in-frame clones and lacks some. Of 200,000 to 300,000 clones listed, around 21% are singletons. This sequence joins TRBV4-2 and TRBJ2-5, with D possibly matching TRBD1 (6 bases). The sequenced material came from naive CD4+ T cells from blood. This clonotype was sampled from a woman aged 40 to 50 with type 1 diabetes. The CDR3 bases are TGTGCCAGCAGCCCAGGGGATAGGGAGACCCAGTACTTC. Translating gives CASSPGDRETQYF.